These 23 T cell receptor beta chains originate from one sample sequenced in a study of blood T cell repertoires in COVID-19. The method was immunoSEQ multiplex PCR; TCRdb's version includes in-frame clones alone and lacks a portion of them. The sample carries tens of thousands of clones, more than 70% recorded once. The sample comprised peripheral blood. The receptors come from a man between 70 and 80 years old with COVID-19, enrolled during active disease.

The CDR3 region is CASSPGQSNQPQHF. For the CDR3, the DNA is TGCGCCAGCAGCCCTGGACAGAGCAATCAGCCCCAGCATTTT. The rearrangement uses TRBV5-1 and TRBJ1-5, with D perhaps matching TRBD1 (6 bases). Trimming took off 4 bases at V and 1 base at J, with 9 bases between the two ends. The CDR3 is made up of 14 amino acids. Germline V CDR1 and CDR2: SGHRS, YFSETQ.

V gene TRBV19 combines with J gene TRBJ2-3; D not resolved. This CDR3 has 11 amino acids. V dropped 2 bases and J dropped 5 bases, with 2 bases sitting between them. In germline, CDR1 is LNHDA, CDR2 SQIVND (reference sequence). The CDR3 DNA reads TGTGCCAGTAGTATACGAGATACGCAGTATTTT. Protein product: CASSIRDTQYF.

This chain connects TRBV7-2 to TRBJ2-1; D might be TRBD2 (6 bases). V lost 5 bases to trimming and J lost 12 bases, with 17 bases between them. This CDR3 has 13 residues. Per the germline V gene, CDR1 is SGHTA and CDR2 is FQGNSA. CDR3 sequence: CASSLPSDYRQFF. CDR3 DNA sequence: TGTGCCAGCAGCCTGCCCTCGGACTATCGGCAGTTCTTC. The whole variable domain, filled in from reference TRBV7-2 and TRBJ2-1, reads GAGVSQSPSNKVTEKGKDVELRCDPISGHTALYWYRQSLGQGLEFLIYFQGNSAPDKSGLPSDRFSAERTGGSVSTLTIQRTQQEDSAVYLCASSLPSDYRQFFGPGTRLTVL.

The J gene is TRBJ2-1, the V gene TRBV7-2; unclear D gene. The CDR3 consists of 15 residues. V dropped 5 bases and J dropped 0 bases, with 11 bases sitting between them. Looked up from germline, CDR1 is SGHTA and CDR2 is FQGNSA. The CDR3 is CASSVSSSSYNEQFF. Written as DNA, the CDR3 is TGTGCCAGCAGCGTTAGCTCAAGCTCCTACAATGAGCAGTTCTTC.

This clone was seen a single time. The chain has TRBV19 and TRBJ1-6, with D tentatively TRBD1 (5 bases). The CDR3 is made up of 13 amino acids. Trimming stripped 5 bases from V and 6 bases from J, with 8 bases between. The V gene's germline CDR1 is LNHDA and CDR2 SQIVND (reference sequence). CDR3: CASSLTVNSPLHF. The CDR3 DNA follows: TGTGCCAGTAGTTTGACAGTTAATTCACCCCTCCACTTT.

This chain links TRBV7-9 with TRBJ1-2, with D possibly matching TRBD1 (6 bases). CDR3 length equals 13 residues. CDR1 is SEHNR and CDR2 is FQNEAQ in the germline V gene (reference sequence). Trimming shortened V by 11 bases and J by 1 base, and 14 bases separated the two germline ends. The CDR3 here is CAGRQVLNYGYTF. The CDR3 DNA reads TGTGCCGGACGACAGGTGCTTAACTATGGCTACACCTTC.

J is TRBJ2-5 and V is TRBV5-1, with TRBD2 matching over 8 bases. Trimming at V came to 6 bases and at J to 8 bases, leaving 15 bases not matched to a gene. CDR3 size: 15 residues. Germline V gene lookup returns CDR1 SGHRS and CDR2 YFSETQ. The CDR3 reads CASTHGSGDDQTQYF. The DNA for the CDR3 is TGCGCCAGCACCCACGGTAGCGGGGACGATCAAACCCAGTACTTC.

This clone has just one count. The chain couples TRBV2 to TRBJ2-7; D is unresolved. CDR3 length: 13 residues. V shed 7 bases and J shed 3 bases, with 13 bases lying between them. CDR1 SNHLY and CDR2 FYNNEI come from the germline V gene. The DNA of the CDR3 is TGTGCCAGCATACCTCAGAAGTTCTACGAGCAGTACTTC. Amino acid sequence: CASIPQKFYEQYF. The whole variable domain, remainder taken from reference TRBV2 and TRBJ2-7, is EPEVTQTPSHQVTQMGQEVILRCVPISNHLYFYWYRQILGQKVEFLVSFYNNEISEKSEIFDDQFSVERPDGSNFTLKIRSTKLEDSAMYFCASIPQKFYEQYFGPGTRLTVT.

The chain links TRBV30 to TRBJ1-5; D possibly corresponds to TRBD1 (5 bases). The V end lost 1 base, the J end lost 4 bases, and 11 bases lay between the germline ends. Germline V gene sequence: CDR1 GTSNPN, CDR2 SVGIG (reference sequence). CDR3 length equals 14 residues. The CDR3 DNA is TGTGCCTGGAGTGGACAGACGAATAATCAGCCCCAGCATTTT. Amino acid sequence: CAWSGQTNNQPQHF.

V gene TRBV2 combines with J gene TRBJ2-2, with 10 positions matching TRBD1. The germline CDR1 and CDR2 sequences are SNHLY and FYNNEI. The trim removed 8 bases at V and 5 bases at J, leaving 8 bases unmatched. CDR3 length equals 15 residues. CDR3 nucleotides: TGTGCCAGCGGAGGACAGGGGGTCGGAACCGGGGAGCTGTTTTTT. Its protein product is CASGGQGVGTGELFF.

The chain employs TRBV4-3 and TRBJ1-2; TRBD1 agrees at 8 bases. The CDR3 consists of 15 residues. The junction had 10 bases not matched to a gene; V was cut back by 4 bases and J by 6 bases. CDR1 is LGHNA and CDR2 is YSLEER in the germline V gene. CDR3 sequence: CASSPDRGYLHGYTF. The CDR3 DNA reads as TGCGCCAGCAGCCCCGACAGGGGCTATCTCCATGGCTACACCTTC.

The chain recombines TRBV7-2 with TRBJ2-7; 7 nucleotides match TRBD1. V was pared by 5 bases and J by 0 bases, with 4 bases of the junction left unmatched. Germline CDR1 SGHTA, CDR2 FQGNSA. The CDR3 has 14 residues. CDR3 loop: CASSPRQGSYEQYF. DNA for the CDR3: TGTGCCAGCAGCCCTCGACAGGGCTCCTACGAGCAGTACTTC. Variable domain in full (rest from reference TRBV7-2 and TRBJ2-7): GAGVSQSPSNKVTEKGKDVELRCDPISGHTALYWYRQSLGQGLEFLIYFQGNSAPDKSGLPSDRFSAERTGGSVSTLTIQRTQQEDSAVYLCASSPRQGSYEQYFGPGTRLTVT.

The chain links TRBV30 to TRBJ1-5; D call uncertain. The CDR3 extends over 15 amino acids. Trimming pared 2 bases from V and 0 bases from J, leaving 11 bases between. Germline V gives CDR1 GTSNPN, CDR2 SVGIG (reference sequence). CDR3 coding DNA: TGTGCCTGGAGTTATGAGGGCACTAGCAATCAGCCCCAGCATTTT. It codes for CAWSYEGTSNQPQHF.

V is TRBV28 and J is TRBJ1-3, with a possible D match to TRBD1 (5 bases). The length of the CDR3 is 16 residues. Germline lookup yields CDR1 MDHEN and CDR2 SYDVKM. Trimming removed 2 bases from V and 0 bases from J, with 11 bases in between. The CDR3 reads CASSLIQASSGNTIYF. The CDR3 nucleotides read TGTGCCAGCAGTTTAATACAGGCGAGCTCTGGAAACACCATATATTTT.

This sequence joins TRBV4-1 and TRBJ1-1; a possible D gene is TRBD1 (6 bases). Germline CDR1 MGHRA, CDR2 YSYEKL. The V and J ends lost 2 bases and 10 bases respectively, with 20 bases between them. The CDR3 totals 15 residues. The CDR3 nucleotides read TGCGCCAGCAGCCAATCAACCACAGGGTTGTATGGAGCTTTCTTT. It specifies CASSQSTTGLYGAFF.

The V gene is TRBV4-3, the J gene TRBJ1-4; D unresolved. Germline CDR1 and CDR2: LGHNA and YSLEER. The CDR3 covers 16 residues. Trimming removed 1 base at V and 8 bases at J, with 17 bases between. This CDR3 reads CASSQGNSGSGEKLFF. CDR3 nucleotides: TGCGCCAGCAGCCAAGGGAACAGCGGTAGCGGCGAAAAACTGTTTTTT.

This clone was seen only once. The V and J genes are TRBV27 and TRBJ1-3, with TRBD1 matching over 10 bases. Per the germline V gene, CDR1 is MNHEY and CDR2 is SMNVEV (reference sequence). J was trimmed by 4 bases and V by 1 base; bases with no gene match: 10. This CDR3 has 18 residues. The CDR3 DNA follows: TGTGCCAGCAGTTTATTTGACAGGGGGCAAACGGGAGGAAACACCATATATTTT. This gives the protein CASSLFDRGQTGGNTIYF.

This clone was recorded once. This chain links TRBV28 with TRBJ1-3; D call uncertain. V dropped 3 bases and J dropped 2 bases, with 14 bases sitting between them. Germline values: CDR1 MDHEN, CDR2 SYDVKM. The CDR3 extends over 16 amino acids. The CDR3 region is CASSFWLTETGNTIYF. CDR3 DNA sequence: TGTGCCAGCAGTTTTTGGCTTACGGAGACTGGAAACACCATATATTTT.

This chain links TRBV30 with TRBJ1-6; 10 nucleotides align to TRBD1. The CDR3 totals 18 residues. V shed 0 bases, J shed 7 bases, and the junction held 12 bases outside the gene matches. CDR1 and CDR2 from the germline V gene are GTSNPN and SVGIG (reference sequence). The CDR3 loop is CAWSVRVEGQGSNSPLHF. DNA for the CDR3: TGTGCCTGGAGTGTACGGGTAGAGGGACAGGGGTCGAATTCACCCCTCCACTTT.

This chain connects TRBV28 to TRBJ2-5, with a weak D call TRBD1 (6 bases). Deletions cut 1 base from V and 3 bases from J, with 9 bases between. Germline V gene data show CDR1 as MDHEN and CDR2 as SYDVKM. The CDR3 is 14 residues long. The CDR3: CASSLSGTKETQYF. The DNA of the CDR3 is TGTGCCAGCAGTTTATCGGGGACAAAAGAGACCCAGTACTTC.

J is TRBJ1-2 and V is TRBV29-1, with 9 bases aligning to TRBD1. J gave up 5 bases and V 5 bases, and 9 bases lay outside the gene matches. The CDR3 has 14 amino acids. Germline assignment: CDR1 SQVTM and CDR2 ANQGSEA. CDR3 coding DNA: TGCAGCGTTACGTGGACAGGGGCAGGATATGGCTACACCTTC. Translated: CSVTWTGAGYGYTF.

The J gene is TRBJ2-5, the V gene TRBV11-1, with 11 positions matching TRBD1. CDR1 is SGHAT, CDR2 FQDESV, per germline (reference sequence). V lost 3 bases, J lost 5 bases, and 8 bases stayed unmatched. This CDR3 has 16 residues. The CDR3 loop is CASSFLPGQGDETQYF. Written as DNA, the CDR3 is TGTGCCAGCAGCTTTCTTCCGGGACAGGGGGACGAGACCCAGTACTTC.

V and J are TRBV9 and TRBJ2-2, with 9 positions matching TRBD2. Trimming removed 1 base from V and 4 bases from J; junction bases left unmatched: 2. CDR3 length: 15 residues. The V gene's germline CDR1 is SGDLS and CDR2 YYNGEE. The CDR3 is CASSVLAGSTGELFF. The CDR3 DNA follows: TGTGCCAGCAGCGTACTAGCGGGAAGCACCGGGGAGCTGTTTTTT. The full variable domain, rest sourced from reference TRBV9 and TRBJ2-2, is DSGVTQTPKHLITATGQRVTLRCSPRSGDLSVYWYQQSLDQGLQFLIQYYNGEERAKGNILERFSAQQFPDLHSELNLSSLELGDSALYFCASSVLAGSTGELFFGEGSRLTVL.